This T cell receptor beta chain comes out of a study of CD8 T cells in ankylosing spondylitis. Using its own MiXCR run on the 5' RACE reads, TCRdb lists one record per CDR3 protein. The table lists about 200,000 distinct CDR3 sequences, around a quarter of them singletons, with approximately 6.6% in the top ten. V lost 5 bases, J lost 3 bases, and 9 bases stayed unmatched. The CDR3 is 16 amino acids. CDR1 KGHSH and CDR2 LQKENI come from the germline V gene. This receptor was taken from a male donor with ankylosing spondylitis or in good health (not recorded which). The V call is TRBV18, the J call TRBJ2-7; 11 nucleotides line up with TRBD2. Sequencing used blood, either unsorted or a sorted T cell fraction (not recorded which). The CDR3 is CASSTTGTSGFYEQYF. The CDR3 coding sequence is TGTGCCAGCTCAACAACCGGGACTAGCGGATTCTACGAGCAGTACTTC.